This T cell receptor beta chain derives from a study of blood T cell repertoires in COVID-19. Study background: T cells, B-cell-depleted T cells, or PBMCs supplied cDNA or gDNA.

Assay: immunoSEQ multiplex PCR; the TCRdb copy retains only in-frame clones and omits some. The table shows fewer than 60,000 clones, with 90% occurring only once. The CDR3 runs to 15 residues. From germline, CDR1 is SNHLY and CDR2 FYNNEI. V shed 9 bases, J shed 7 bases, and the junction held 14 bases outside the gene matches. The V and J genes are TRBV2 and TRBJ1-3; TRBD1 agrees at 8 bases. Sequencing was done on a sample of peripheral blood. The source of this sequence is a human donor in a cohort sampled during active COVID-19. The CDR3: CASKLGDRGGNTIYF. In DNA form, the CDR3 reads TGTGCCAGTAAATTAGGCGACAGGGGTGGGAACACCATATATTTT.